What follows are 2 T cell receptor beta chains derived from one specimen sequenced in a study of CD8+CD57+ T cells in acquired aplastic anemia. Genomic DNA served as template for TCR beta VDJ and CDR3 profiling. TCRdb fed the reads into MiXCR, producing one record per CDR3 protein. The repertoire has around 170,000 distinct CDR3 sequences, 48% of them found once; the top ten carry around 9.7%. Patients selected for sequencing had displayed CD8+CD57+ cell expansion by flow cytometry. The material sequenced was sorted CD4+, CD8+, or CD8+CD57+ T cells (not recorded which) from PBMCs. These receptors were taken from a human donor with aplastic anemia.

The chain employs TRBV7-3 and TRBJ2-5, with 12 bases lining up with TRBD1. This CDR3 is 15 amino acids long. Germline CDR1 and CDR2: SGHTA and FQGTGA. V trimming: 5 bases; J trimming: 5 bases; junction bases outside the gene matches: 6. CDR3 DNA: TGTGCCAGCAGCGCTGGGACAGGGGGCGCGGAGACCCAGTACTTC. It codes for CASSAGTGGAETQYF.

This clonotype was seen at least ten times. The CDR3 DNA follows: TGTGCCAGCAGCTCGAAATGGGCTAGCGGGACCCTCAATGAGCAGTTCTTC. Amino acid sequence: CASSSKWASGTLNEQFF. The chain has TRBV11-1 and TRBJ2-1, with TRBD2 matching over 9 bases. V gave up 4 bases and J gave up 6 bases; unmatched junction bases: 13. In germline, CDR1 is SGHAT, CDR2 FQDESV (reference sequence). CDR3 size: 17 residues.